The clone carrying this T cell receptor beta chain was observed once. Trimming shortened V by 7 bases and J by 7 bases, and 13 bases separated the two germline ends. The CDR3 totals 12 residues. Germline CDR1 is MNHEY and CDR2 is SMNVEV (reference sequence). Study processing details: Amplification with reference gene primers provided the estimates of nucleated cell counts. Sequencing used immunoSEQ multiplex PCR; TCRdb keeps in-frame clones, though not all of them. That table supplies the V and J calls and clone size; D and trimming were determined from the DNA. The table shows about 190,000 clones, with roughly 80% occurring only once. This entry comes from a study of blood T cell repertoires in COVID-19. Overall study: COVID-19 samples, acute and convalescent, were from the United States, Italy and Spain. From T cells, B-cell-depleted T cells, or PBMCs came the material, which was cDNA or gDNA.

The source is a man aged 50 to 60 who had recovered from COVID-19. V and J are TRBV27 and TRBJ1-1, with D perhaps TRBD1 (6 bases). Sequences were obtained from peripheral blood. CDR3 in amino acids: CASMGTSNEAFF. CDR3 bases: TGTGCCAGCATGGGGACAAGCAATGAAGCTTTCTTT.